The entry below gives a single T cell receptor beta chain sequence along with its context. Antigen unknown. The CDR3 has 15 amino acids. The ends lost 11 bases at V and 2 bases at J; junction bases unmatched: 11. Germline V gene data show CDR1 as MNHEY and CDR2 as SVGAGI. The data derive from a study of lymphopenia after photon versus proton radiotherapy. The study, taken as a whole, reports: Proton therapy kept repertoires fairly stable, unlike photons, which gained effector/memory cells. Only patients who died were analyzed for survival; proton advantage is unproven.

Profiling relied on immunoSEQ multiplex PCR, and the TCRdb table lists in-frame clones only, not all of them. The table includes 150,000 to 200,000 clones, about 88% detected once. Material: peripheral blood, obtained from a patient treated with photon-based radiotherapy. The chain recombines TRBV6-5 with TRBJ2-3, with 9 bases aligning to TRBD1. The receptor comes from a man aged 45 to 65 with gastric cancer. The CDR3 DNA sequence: TGTGCCGGCACTAACAGGGGGCGCGCCACAGATACGCAGTATTTT. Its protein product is CAGTNRGRATDTQYF.